A single T cell receptor beta chain is shown here with its context. The data belong to a study of radiation and T cells in renal cell carcinoma. Regarding time point: baseline pretreatment blood. Treatment denoted: 15 Gy SBRT to primary tumor, nephrectomy 4 weeks later. CDR3 length: 16 residues. CDR1 is SGDLS and CDR2 is YYNGEE in the germline V gene. Trimming stripped 2 bases from V and 0 bases from J, with 12 bases between. Using immunoSEQ multiplex PCR, the repertoire was profiled, and TCRdb retains in-frame clones only, with some absent. The table records 150,000 or so clones, 88% of them present only once.

This sample comprised blood, obtained from a patient whose treatment included radiotherapy and nephrectomy. This clonotype originated in a woman in her 70s with renal cell carcinoma. The chain employs TRBV9 and TRBJ1-3, with D possibly being TRBD1 (5 bases). The CDR3 DNA follows: TGTGCCAGCAGCGTTCAACCCAGGGCCTCTGGAAACACCATATATTTT. It yields the protein CASSVQPRASGNTIYF.